These 27 T cell receptor beta chains came from one sample sequenced in a study of T cells after yellow fever vaccination. TCRdb called the 5' RACE reads again in MiXCR, with one record for every CDR3 protein. The top ten hold around 3% of the sample, which has 200,000 to 250,000 distinct CDR3 sequences, approximately 3% seen once. The sample was CD4+ T cells sorted from PBMCs, taken 10 days after the yellow fever booster vaccination. The receptors originated from a young man who received the YFV17D yellow fever vaccine.

This clonotype was recorded many times. This chain links TRBV5-1 with TRBJ2-5, with D unclear. The CDR3 has 13 amino acids. Germline lookup yields CDR1 SGHRS and CDR2 YFSETQ. V lost 4 bases, J lost 4 bases, and 11 bases lay in between. DNA for the CDR3: TGCGCCAGCAGCGATGGTCGGTCAGAGACCCAGTACTTC. It codes for CASSDGRSETQYF.

The chain uses TRBV16 and TRBJ2-7; possibly TRBD1 for D (6 bases). There are 13 residues in the CDR3. V was pared by 0 bases and J by 7 bases, with 10 bases between. The germline gives CDR1 KGHSY, CDR2 FQNENV. The DNA for the CDR3 is TGTGCCAGCAGCCAATCGTTCAGGGGAGAGCAGTACGTC. It translates to CASSQSFRGEQYV.

The J gene is TRBJ2-3, the V gene TRBV29-1; the D gene is possibly TRBD1 (6 bases). The V end was cut by 7 bases, the J end by 2 bases, with 13 bases between. Germline V gene data show CDR1 as SQVTM and CDR2 as ANQGSEA. This CDR3 spans 13 amino acids. The CDR3 DNA is TGCAGCGGTGGACAGCGTTACACAGATACGCAGTATTTT. This translates into CSGGQRYTDTQYF.

Ten or more counts support this clonotype. This chain uses TRBV5-4 with TRBJ2-7; 9 bases map to TRBD2. This CDR3 has 15 amino acids. The V gene end was trimmed by 4 bases and the J gene end by 2 bases; junction bases not matched to a gene: 7. CDR1 is SGHNT and CDR2 is YYREEE in the germline V gene (reference sequence). The CDR3: CASSPAGGLPYEQYF. The CDR3 DNA sequence: TGTGCCAGCAGCCCAGCGGGGGGTCTTCCCTACGAGCAGTACTTC.

This clonotype turned up a few times. The chain couples TRBV4-3 to TRBJ2-7; unclear D gene. In germline, CDR1 is LGHNA, CDR2 YSLEER. The V gene lost 0 bases and the J gene lost 7 bases, with 19 bases spanning the gap. This CDR3 is 16 amino acids long. Here the CDR3 DNA reads TGCGCCAGCAGCCAAGAGTGGTCGGAATCGTCGAGGGAGCAGTACTTC. It encodes CASSQEWSESSREQYF.

This clonotype was seen at least ten times. The rearrangement links TRBV28 to TRBJ1-1; TRBD1 is a possible D gene (6 bases). V was pared by 5 bases and J by 8 bases, with 18 bases between. The CDR3 runs to 14 residues. Germline V gene data show CDR1 as MDHEN and CDR2 as SYDVKM. The DNA for the CDR3 is TGTGCCAGCAGTCCCCCGCCAGGGGAGTTAGAAGCTTTCTTT. Its protein product is CASSPPPGELEAFF.

This clonotype has a count of ten or more. One junction end disagrees with the germline gene, perhaps due to a read error. V usage is TRBV20-1 and J usage is TRBJ2-4; D may correspond to TRBD1 or TRBD2 (5 bases each). The CDR3 has 11 amino acids. CDR1 DFQATT and CDR2 SNEGSKA come from the germline V gene (reference sequence). CDR3 nucleotide sequence: TGCAGTGCTACACCAGGGTTGGGAGTTGTCTTC. Protein product: CSATPGLGVVF.

This clonotype has a count of ten or more. The CDR3 DNA reads as TGTGCCAGCAGGTATTTAGGAGATACGCAGTATTTT. It encodes CASRYLGDTQYF. J is TRBJ2-3 and V is TRBV6-6, with D uncertain. V lost 6 bases and J lost 5, with 9 bases in between. Germline V gene sequence: CDR1 MNHNY, CDR2 SVGAGI (reference sequence). This CDR3 has 12 residues.

This clonotype came up many times. This chain uses TRBV5-1 with TRBJ1-1; D uncertain. This CDR3 is 13 amino acids long. Germline CDR1 reads SGHRS; CDR2 reads YFSETQ. Trimming shortened V by 0 bases and J by 8 bases, and 11 bases separated the two germline ends. The CDR3 nucleotides are TGCGCCAGCAGCTTGGGAGCCATAACCGAAGCTTTCTTT. The encoded protein is CASSLGAITEAFF.

The gene calls are TRBV5-8 and TRBJ2-3; no firm D call. The CDR3 is made up of 15 amino acids. The V end was cut by 2 bases, the J end by 2 bases, with 12 bases between. Per the germline V gene, CDR1 is SGHTS and CDR2 is YDEGEE. CDR3 nucleotides: TGTGCCAGCAGCTTCGGAGCCCTCTCCACAGATACGCAGTATTTT. It yields the protein CASSFGALSTDTQYF.

This clonotype was counted ten times or more. V gene TRBV6-5 combines with J gene TRBJ1-1; D unclear. Trimming cost V 7 bases and J 6 bases, with 18 bases left between them. Germline V gene sequence: CDR1 MNHEY, CDR2 SVGAGI. This CDR3 region has 14 residues. The CDR3 DNA sequence: TGTGCCAGCACCACTCCGGGCGACCGGGCTGAAGCTTTCTTT. Translated: CASTTPGDRAEAFF.

Notes on this clonotype: A read error may explain this, as a much larger clone is one base away. CDR3 coding DNA: TGCGGTGCCGCAGGGGCAAGGTACAATGAGCAGTTCTTC. This codes for CGAAGARYNEQFF. The chain carries TRBV20-1 and TRBJ2-1, with a tentative D call TRBD1 (6 bases). This CDR3 has 13 amino acids. CDR1 DFQATT and CDR2 SNEGSKA come from the germline V gene (reference sequence).

This clonotype was observed many times. The rearrangement links TRBV5-5 to TRBJ1-2; weak D call: TRBD1 (6 bases). Germline values: CDR1 SGHKS, CDR2 YYEKEE (reference sequence). The CDR3 loop spans 14 amino acids. V was pared by 5 bases and J by 2 bases, with 13 bases between. The CDR3 is CASSHRVANYGYTF. CDR3 coding DNA: TGTGCCAGCAGTCACAGGGTTGCCAACTATGGCTACACCTTC.

This clonotype came up many times. The V gene is TRBV20-1, the J gene TRBJ2-7; D might be TRBD2 (6 bases). The V gene's germline CDR1 is DFQATT and CDR2 SNEGSKA (reference sequence). This CDR3 contains 14 residues. V lost 2 bases to trimming and J lost 3 bases, with 14 bases between them. The CDR3 DNA reads TGCAGTGCTAGAACTAGCAATGCCCTCTACGAGCAGTACTTC. Its translation: CSARTSNALYEQYF.

This clonotype has at least ten counts. The rearrangement uses TRBV20-1 and TRBJ2-1; D is unclear. This CDR3 spans 14 amino acids. Trimming took 5 bases from V and 2 from J, leaving 13 bases between them. CDR1 is DFQATT, CDR2 SNEGSKA, per germline (reference sequence). CDR3: CSAVRIGTYNEQFF. CDR3 DNA: TGCAGTGCTGTGCGGATTGGGACCTACAATGAGCAGTTCTTC.

This clonotype appeared many times. This chain joins TRBV5-1 and TRBJ2-2; D possibly matches TRBD1 or TRBD2 (6 bases each). From germline, CDR1 is SGHRS and CDR2 YFSETQ. This CDR3 is 14 amino acids long. Trimming took 4 bases from V and 9 from J, leaving 16 bases between them. CDR3 in amino acids: CASSPRGGNRELFF. As DNA, the CDR3 is TGCGCCAGCAGCCCGCGAGGGGGGAATAGGGAGCTGTTTTTT.

This clonotype was detected only a few times. The chain employs TRBV6-5 and TRBJ1-5; TRBD1 aligns across 9 bases. The CDR3 is 15 amino acids. Germline V CDR1 and CDR2: MNHEY, SVGAGI. The ends lost 6 bases at V and 9 bases at J; junction bases unmatched: 12. The CDR3 sequence: CASSPTTGGEGPQHF. In DNA form, the CDR3 reads TGTGCCAGCAGCCCTACGACAGGGGGTGAAGGGCCCCAGCATTTT.

This clonotype was counted between two and nine times. V usage is TRBV7-2 and J usage is TRBJ1-5; possibly TRBD1 for D (6 bases). Per germline, CDR1 SGHTA and CDR2 FQGNSA. Trimming removed 0 bases at V and 0 bases at J, with 12 bases between. This CDR3 has 17 amino acids. CDR3 amino acids: CASSLAGGGYSNQPQHF. For the CDR3, the DNA is TGTGCCAGCAGCTTAGCAGGAGGGGGTTATAGCAATCAGCCCCAGCATTTT.

This clonotype turned up a few times. This rearrangement joins TRBV5-1 to TRBJ2-1, with D possibly called TRBD1 or TRBD2 (5 bases each). Germline V gene data show CDR1 as SGHRS and CDR2 as YFSETQ. This CDR3 contains 14 residues. Trimming took 0 bases from V and 9 from J, leaving 13 bases between them. The CDR3 loop reads CASSLAGTPSEQFF. The CDR3 DNA reads TGCGCCAGCAGCTTGGCGGGGACCCCCAGTGAGCAGTTCTTC.

This clonotype appeared a few times. This chain joins TRBV6-2 or TRBV6-3 and TRBJ1-5; D gene ambiguous. The CDR3 totals 15 residues. Germline V CDR1 and CDR2: MNHEY, SVGEGT. With 5 bases removed from V and 5 bases from J, the gap between germline ends came to 16 bases. The CDR3 nucleotides are TGTGCCAGCAGTGCGATGGCCAGCGCCGATCAGCCCCAGCATTTT. Protein: CASSAMASADQPQHF.

This clonotype was detected only a few times. V usage is TRBV5-4 and J usage is TRBJ2-2; TRBD1 matches at 9 bases. Germline trimming cut 5 bases from V and 2 bases from J; bases unmatched to any gene: 4. Germline assignment: CDR1 SGHNT and CDR2 YYREEE (reference sequence). The CDR3 is 15 amino acids. Written as DNA, the CDR3 is TGTGCCAGCAGACGGGACAGGGCCAACACCGGGGAGCTGTTTTTT. Amino acid sequence: CASRRDRANTGELFF.

This clonotype occurred a few times. The chain employs TRBV5-6 and TRBJ2-5, with a tentative D call TRBD1 (6 bases). This CDR3 has 15 amino acids. The V end lost 5 bases, the J end lost 1 base, and 15 bases lay between the germline ends. The germline V gene encodes CDR1 SGHDT and CDR2 YYEEEE. In DNA form, the CDR3 reads TGTGCCAGCAGGCGCTATGGACAGCCCCAAGAGACCCAGTACTTC. Residues: CASRRYGQPQETQYF.

This clonotype was found many times. The chain uses TRBV29-1 and TRBJ2-1; a possible D gene is TRBD2 (8 bases). This CDR3 region has 17 residues. Germline V gives CDR1 SQVTM, CDR2 ANQGSEA. Trimming took off 7 bases at V and 0 bases at J, with 22 bases between the two ends. The CDR3 region has the DNA TGCAGCGGAGGGGGCCTAGCGGGCAAAAGCTCCTACAATGAGCAGTTCTTC. Its translation is CSGGGLAGKSSYNEQFF.

This clonotype was seen at least ten times. CDR3 protein: CATGRSGELFF. CDR3 DNA sequence: TGTGCCACCGGACGGTCCGGGGAGCTGTTTTTT. This chain uses TRBV6-6 with TRBJ2-2, with no clear D. The CDR3 has 11 residues. Germline CDR1 MNHNY, CDR2 SVGAGI (reference sequence). The V end was cut by 10 bases, the J end by 6 bases, with 9 bases between.

The chain has TRBV10-3 and TRBJ2-1; the match to TRBD1 covers 7 bases. Trimming at V came to 6 bases and at J to 13 bases, leaving 6 bases not matched to a gene. The CDR3 consists of 11 residues. Per the germline V gene, CDR1 is ENHRY and CDR2 is SYGVKD. This CDR3 is CAIRRQGEQFF. The CDR3 region has the DNA TGTGCCATCAGGAGACAGGGAGAACAGTTCTTC.

The rearrangement joins TRBV11-1 to TRBJ2-3, with 9 bases matching TRBD2. Looked up from germline, CDR1 is SGHAT and CDR2 is FQDESV (reference sequence). The CDR3 sequence is 17 residues long. V dropped 1 base and J dropped 2; count of bases not matched to a gene: 7. The CDR3: CASSLDGLASFTDTQYF. The CDR3 bases are TGTGCCAGCAGCTTAGACGGACTAGCGAGTTTCACAGATACGCAGTATTTT. Drawing the rest from reference TRBV11-1 and TRBJ2-3, the complete variable domain is EAEVAQSPRYKITEKSQAVAFWCDPISGHATLYWYRQILGQGPELLVQFQDESVVDDSQLPKDRFSAERLKGVDSTLKIQPAELGDSAMYLCASSLDGLASFTDTQYFGPGTRLTVL.

This clonotype was recorded many times. The rearrangement uses TRBV5-1 and TRBJ2-3; possible D gene TRBD1, 5 bases. The germline V gene encodes CDR1 SGHRS and CDR2 YFSETQ. The ends were cut back, 4 bases at V and 4 bases at J, with 13 bases in the middle. CDR3 length equals 14 residues. For the CDR3, the DNA is TGCGCCAGCAGCGACCAGGGAAGGGCAGATACGCAGTATTTT. It codes for CASSDQGRADTQYF.